Shown below are 19 T cell receptor beta chains from a single sample sequenced in a study of cytomegalovirus exposure and HLA in healthy donors. The PCR was carried out with 60 Vbeta primers and 13 Jbeta primers. Assay used: immunoSEQ multiplex PCR; TCRdb lists only in-frame clones, some missing. The profile shows around 200,000 clones, around 86% of them singletons. Specimen: PBMCs. The receptors originated from a woman aged 45 to 65 in good health and CMV-seropositive.

The chain is built from TRBV9 and TRBJ1-1, with TRBD1 as a possible D gene (5 bases). The CDR3 loop spans 14 amino acids. Germline loops: CDR1 SGDLS, CDR2 YYNGEE. Trimming stripped 1 base from V and 2 bases from J, with 9 bases between. DNA of the CDR3: TGTGCCAGCAGCGTACGGGGGGACAACACTGAAGCTTTCTTT. Translation gives CASSVRGDNTEAFF. Filled out from reference TRBV9 and TRBJ1-1, the complete variable domain reads DSGVTQTPKHLITATGQRVTLRCSPRSGDLSVYWYQQSLDQGLQFLIQYYNGEERAKGNILERFSAQQFPDLHSELNLSSLELGDSALYFCASSVRGDNTEAFFGQGTRLTVV.

The V gene is TRBV6-5, the J gene TRBJ2-1, with D possibly TRBD1 on 6 matching bases. The CDR3 has 13 amino acids. Germline CDR1 reads MNHEY; CDR2 reads SVGAGI. The V end lost 4 bases, the J end lost 4 bases, and 8 bases lay between the germline ends. CDR3 sequence: CASSFGQYNEQFF. The CDR3, as DNA: TGTGCCAGCAGTTTCGGACAGTACAATGAGCAGTTCTTC.

The count of this clone is one. The chain links TRBV27 to TRBJ2-7; 8 positions agree with TRBD1. Germline trimming cut 2 bases from V and 4 bases from J; bases unmatched to any gene: 7. CDR3 length: 15 residues. Germline CDR1 reads MNHEY; CDR2 reads SMNVEV (reference sequence). CDR3 amino acids: CASSLGGQGTYEQYF. Written as DNA, the CDR3 is TGTGCCAGCAGTTTAGGCGGACAGGGTACTTACGAGCAGTACTTC.

The gene calls are TRBV29-1 and TRBJ1-1, with D hard to call. From germline, CDR1 is SQVTM and CDR2 ANQGSEA. Trimming removed 6 bases from V and 5 bases from J, with 22 bases in between. This CDR3 has 15 amino acids. In DNA, the CDR3 is TGCAGCGTCGGCCCTACATCCCGACACCCAACTGAAGCTTTCTTT. Translating gives CSVGPTSRHPTEAFF. The complete variable domain, with remaining parts taken from reference TRBV29-1 and TRBJ1-1, reads SAVISQKPSRDICQRGTSLTIQCQVDSQVTMMFWYRQQPGQSLTLIATANQGSEATYESGFVIDKFPISRPNLTFSTLTVSNMSPEDSSIYLCSVGPTSRHPTEAFFGQGTRLTVV.

The rearrangement uses TRBV2 and TRBJ1-2, with TRBD1 matching over 7 bases. This CDR3 is built from 10 residues. Per the germline V gene, CDR1 is SNHLY and CDR2 is FYNNEI. CDR3 nucleotide sequence: TGTGGGACAGGAAACTATGGCTACACCTTC. It translates to CGTGNYGYTF.

V usage is TRBV7-2 and J usage is TRBJ1-5, with D unresolved. The V gene lost 6 bases and the J gene lost 3 bases, with 15 bases spanning the gap. The CDR3 spans 15 residues. Germline V gives CDR1 SGHTA, CDR2 FQGNSA. In DNA form, the CDR3 reads TGTGCCAGCAGTCCTGGGAGCAGAATCAATCAGCCCCAGCATTTT. Translated: CASSPGSRINQPQHF.

This clone showed up just once. The V call is TRBV5-4, the J call TRBJ1-2, with a tentative D call TRBD1 (6 bases). This CDR3 is built from 16 residues. Germline CDR1 reads SGHNT; CDR2 reads YYREEE (reference sequence). Trimming took 4 bases from V and 6 from J, leaving 22 bases between them. The CDR3 sequence is CASSLGGRHIQDGYTF. Here the CDR3 DNA reads TGTGCCAGCAGCCTGGGGGGCAGGCACATCCAGGATGGCTACACCTTC.

The chain couples TRBV11-2 to TRBJ2-3, with 9 bases fitting TRBD2. The CDR3 spans 16 residues. V lost 1 base, J lost 5 bases, and 7 bases stayed unmatched. Germline V gene sequence: CDR1 SGHAT, CDR2 FQNNGV. The CDR3 protein is CASSLGGGVLEDTQYF. The DNA for the CDR3 is TGTGCCAGCAGCTTAGGCGGGGGGGTATTGGAAGATACGCAGTATTTT. The variable domain in full, with the rest retrieved from reference TRBV11-2 and TRBJ2-3, is EAGVAQSPRYKIIEKRQSVAFWCNPISGHATLYWYQQILGQGPKLLIQFQNNGVVDDSQLPKDRFSAERLKGVDSTLKIQPAKLEDSAVYLCASSLGGGVLEDTQYFGPGTRLTVL.

J is TRBJ1-1 and V is TRBV28; D call uncertain. V was cut by 2 bases and J by 6 bases, with 7 bases left in between. The CDR3 is 12 amino acids. Germline CDR1 and CDR2: MDHEN and SYDVKM. Here the CDR3 reads CASSLGSSEAFF. CDR3 DNA sequence: TGTGCCAGCAGTTTAGGGAGTTCTGAAGCTTTCTTT.

For this clone: Distinct nucleotide sequences in the sample also encode this CDR3. Here the CDR3 reads CASSLAVSSYNEQFF. The CDR3 nucleotides read TGTGCCAGCAGCTTGGCCGTCAGCTCCTACAATGAGCAGTTCTTC. The J gene is TRBJ2-1, the V gene TRBV7-3; no definite D call. V shed 3 bases and J shed 0 bases, with 9 bases lying between them. The CDR3 totals 15 residues. The germline V gene has CDR1 SGHTA and CDR2 FQGTGA. Together with reference TRBV7-3 and TRBJ2-1, the CDR3 gives the full variable domain: GAGVSQTPSNKVTEKGKYVELRCDPISGHTALYWYRQSLGQGPEFLIYFQGTGAADDSGLPNDRFFAVRPEGSVSTLKIQRTERGDSAVYLCASSLAVSSYNEQFFGPGTRLTVL.

The V gene is TRBV5-1, the J gene TRBJ2-7; TRBD2 matches at 14 bases. The CDR3 consists of 18 residues. Trimming took 4 bases from V and 2 from J; bases not matched to a gene: 11. Germline loops: CDR1 SGHRS, CDR2 YFSETQ. CDR3 sequence reads: CASSPGLAGAPITYEQYF. The CDR3 DNA reads as TGCGCCAGCAGCCCGGGACTAGCGGGGGCCCCGATCACCTACGAGCAGTACTTC.

This sequence joins TRBV9 and TRBJ1-1; D is ambiguous. The germline V gene has CDR1 SGDLS and CDR2 YYNGEE. Between the trimmed V and J ends, which lost 4 bases and 6 bases, there was a span of 16 bases. The CDR3 extends over 14 amino acids. CDR3: CASSPGPEGAEAFF. The CDR3 coding sequence is TGTGCCAGCAGCCCCGGACCGGAGGGCGCTGAAGCTTTCTTT.

This clone has a single count. This CDR3 is also generated by other DNA sequences in the sample. This rearrangement joins TRBV28 to TRBJ1-1; 8 bases align to TRBD1. CDR3 size: 13 residues. The germline V gene encodes CDR1 MDHEN and CDR2 SYDVKM. V dropped 6 bases and J dropped 3; count of bases not matched to a gene: 3. Here the CDR3 reads CASSLDRDTEAFF. Here the CDR3 DNA reads TGTGCCAGCAGCTTGGACAGGGACACTGAAGCTTTCTTT.

This chain joins TRBV7-9 and TRBJ1-5; D not resolved. CDR1 and CDR2 from the germline V gene are SEHNR and FQNEAQ (reference sequence). The CDR3 is 15 amino acids. V dropped 1 base and J dropped 6 bases, with 13 bases sitting between them. The chain's CDR3 is CASSLGIAGRQPQHF. In DNA form, the CDR3 reads TGTGCCAGCAGCTTAGGGATAGCGGGCCGTCAGCCCCAGCATTTT.

The V call is TRBV28, the J call TRBJ2-4, with a tentative D call TRBD1 (6 bases). The CDR3 has 13 amino acids. Germline V gene sequence: CDR1 MDHEN, CDR2 SYDVKM. V was pared by 4 bases and J by 7 bases, with 11 bases between. CDR3 sequence (DNA): TGTGCCAGCAGTTCAGATCAGGGGAACATTCAGTACTTC. Encoded protein: CASSSDQGNIQYF.

The chain links TRBV2 to TRBJ1-6; no reliable D call. V was cut by 6 bases and J by 7 bases, with 10 bases left in between. The V gene's germline CDR1 is SNHLY and CDR2 FYNNEI. CDR3 length: 13 residues. The CDR3 protein is CASSGDGNSPLHF. In DNA form, the CDR3 reads TGTGCCAGCAGCGGAGATGGCAATTCACCCCTCCACTTT.

This clone was observed a handful of times. J is TRBJ2-7 and V is TRBV7-3; a possible D gene is TRBD2 (7 bases). CDR1 is SGHTA, CDR2 FQGTGA, per germline. CDR3 length: 14 residues. V was clipped by 5 bases and J by 5 bases, with 16 bases between them. DNA of the CDR3: TGTGCCAGCAGCAGGGGGGGCTCGGCGAACGAGCAGTACTTC. As protein: CASSRGGSANEQYF.

The chain joins TRBV25-1 to TRBJ1-4; TRBD1 aligns across 7 bases. CDR3 length equals 15 residues. The ends lost 1 base at V and 3 bases at J; junction bases unmatched: 2. Germline V gene data show CDR1 as MGHDK and CDR2 as SYGVNS. The CDR3 sequence: CASSESGQANEKLFF. CDR3 DNA sequence: TGTGCCAGCAGTGAATCCGGACAGGCTAATGAAAAACTGTTTTTT.

This clone was seen only a few times. The chain couples TRBV18 to TRBJ2-1; TRBD1 aligns across 7 bases. The CDR3 is 15 amino acids. Germline loops: CDR1 KGHSH, CDR2 LQKENI. V was pared by 1 base and J by 4 bases, with 4 bases of the junction left unmatched. CDR3 region: CASSPRQGSYNEQFF. CDR3 bases: TGTGCCAGCTCACCACGACAGGGTTCATACAATGAGCAGTTCTTC.